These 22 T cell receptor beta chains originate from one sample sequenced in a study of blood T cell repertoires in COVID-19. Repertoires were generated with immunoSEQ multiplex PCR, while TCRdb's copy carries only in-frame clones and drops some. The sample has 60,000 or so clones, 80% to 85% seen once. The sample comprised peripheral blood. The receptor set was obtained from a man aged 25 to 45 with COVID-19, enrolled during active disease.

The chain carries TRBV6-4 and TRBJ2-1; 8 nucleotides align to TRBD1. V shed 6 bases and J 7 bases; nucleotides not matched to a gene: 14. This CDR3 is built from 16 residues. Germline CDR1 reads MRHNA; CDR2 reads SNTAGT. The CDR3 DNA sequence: TGTGCCAGCAGACTTTCCTCAGACAGGGGTTGGAATGAGCAGTTCTTC. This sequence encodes CASRLSSDRGWNEQFF.

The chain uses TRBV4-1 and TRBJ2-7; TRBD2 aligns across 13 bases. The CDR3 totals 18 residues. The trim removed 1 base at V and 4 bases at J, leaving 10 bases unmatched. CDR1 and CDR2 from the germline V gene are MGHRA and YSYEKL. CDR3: CASSQVKAGTSGTYEQYF. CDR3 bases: TGCGCCAGCAGCCAAGTCAAGGCCGGGACTAGCGGGACGTACGAGCAGTACTTC.

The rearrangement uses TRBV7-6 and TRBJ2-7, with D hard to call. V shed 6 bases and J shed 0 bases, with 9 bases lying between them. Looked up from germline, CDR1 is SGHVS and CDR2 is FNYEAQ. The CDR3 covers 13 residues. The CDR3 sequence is CASRPDNSYEQYF. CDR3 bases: TGTGCCAGCAGACCAGACAACTCCTACGAGCAGTACTTC.

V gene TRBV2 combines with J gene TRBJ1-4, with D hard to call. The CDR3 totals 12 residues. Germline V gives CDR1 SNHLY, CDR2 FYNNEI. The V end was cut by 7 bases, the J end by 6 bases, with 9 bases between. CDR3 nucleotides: TGTGCCAGCACCTGGCATCATGAAAAACTGTTTTTT. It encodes CASTWHHEKLFF.

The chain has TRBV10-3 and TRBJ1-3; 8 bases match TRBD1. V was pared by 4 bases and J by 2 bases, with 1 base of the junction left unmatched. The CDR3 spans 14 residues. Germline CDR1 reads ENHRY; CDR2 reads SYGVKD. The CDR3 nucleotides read TGTGCCATCAGTGGGGACAGGACTGGAAACACCATATATTTT. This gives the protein CAISGDRTGNTIYF.

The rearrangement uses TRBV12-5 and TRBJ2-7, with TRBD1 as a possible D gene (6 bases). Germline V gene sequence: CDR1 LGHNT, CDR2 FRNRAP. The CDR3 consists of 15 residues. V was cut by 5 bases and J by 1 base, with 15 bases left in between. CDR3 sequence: CASGPGVAPSYEQYF. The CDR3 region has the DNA TGTGCTAGTGGTCCAGGGGTAGCGCCTTCCTACGAGCAGTACTTC.

The CDR3 reads CAWSGQGAGTGELFF. The CDR3 bases are TGTGCCTGGAGTGGCCAGGGGGCTGGCACCGGGGAGCTGTTTTTT. This sequence joins TRBV30 and TRBJ2-2; 8 nucleotides line up with TRBD1. From germline, CDR1 is GTSNPN and CDR2 SVGIG (reference sequence). V dropped 1 base and J dropped 4; count of bases not matched to a gene: 5. The CDR3 has 15 residues. Full variable domain (missing parts from reference TRBV30 and TRBJ2-2): SQTIHQWPATLVQPVGSPLSLECTVEGTSNPNLYWYRQAAGRGLQLLFYSVGIGQISSEVPQNLSASRPQDRQFILSSKKLLLSDSGFYLCAWSGQGAGTGELFFGEGSRLTVL.

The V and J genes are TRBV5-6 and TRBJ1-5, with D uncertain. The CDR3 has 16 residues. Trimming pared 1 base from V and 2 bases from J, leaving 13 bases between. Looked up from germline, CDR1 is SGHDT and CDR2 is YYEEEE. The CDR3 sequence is CASSLLDGGGNQPQHF. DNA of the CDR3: TGTGCCAGCAGCTTGTTAGACGGCGGGGGCAATCAGCCCCAGCATTTT. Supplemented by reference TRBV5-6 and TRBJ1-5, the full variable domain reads DAGVTQSPTHLIKTRGQQVTLRCSPKSGHDTVSWYQQALGQGPQFIFQYYEEEERQRGNFPDRFSGHQFPNYSSELNVNALLLGDSALYLCASSLLDGGGNQPQHFGDGTRLSIL.

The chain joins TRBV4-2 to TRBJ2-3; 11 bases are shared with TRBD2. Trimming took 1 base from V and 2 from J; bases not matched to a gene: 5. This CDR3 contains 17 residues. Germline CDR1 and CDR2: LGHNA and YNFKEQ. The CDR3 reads CASSQAATSGTTDTQYF. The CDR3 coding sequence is TGTGCCAGCAGCCAAGCGGCGACTAGCGGGACCACAGATACGCAGTATTTT.

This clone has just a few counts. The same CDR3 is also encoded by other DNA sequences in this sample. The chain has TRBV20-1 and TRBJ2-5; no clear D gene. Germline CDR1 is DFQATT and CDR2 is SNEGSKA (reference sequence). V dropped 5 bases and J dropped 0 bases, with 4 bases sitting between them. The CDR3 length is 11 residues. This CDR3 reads CSAQYQETQYF. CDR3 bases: TGCAGTGCTCAATACCAAGAGACCCAGTACTTC.

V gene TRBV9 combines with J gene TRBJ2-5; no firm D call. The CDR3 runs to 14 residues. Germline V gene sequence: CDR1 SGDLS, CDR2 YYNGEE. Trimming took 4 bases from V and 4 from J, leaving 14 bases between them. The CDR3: CASSPLISGETQYF. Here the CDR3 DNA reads TGTGCCAGCAGCCCCCTGATCAGTGGAGAGACCCAGTACTTC.

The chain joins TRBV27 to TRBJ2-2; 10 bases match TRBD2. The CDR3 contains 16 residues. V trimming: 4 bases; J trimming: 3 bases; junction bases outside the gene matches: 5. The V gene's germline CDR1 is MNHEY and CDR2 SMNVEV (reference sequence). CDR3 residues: CASSSSGGWDTGELFF. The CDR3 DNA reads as TGTGCCAGCAGTTCTAGCGGGGGCTGGGACACCGGGGAGCTGTTTTTT.

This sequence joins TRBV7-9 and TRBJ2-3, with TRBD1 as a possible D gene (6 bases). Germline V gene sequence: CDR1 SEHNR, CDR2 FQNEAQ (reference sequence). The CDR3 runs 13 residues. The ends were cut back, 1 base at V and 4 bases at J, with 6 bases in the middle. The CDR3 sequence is CASSLGGPDTQYF. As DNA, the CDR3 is TGTGCCAGCAGCTTAGGGGGGCCAGATACGCAGTATTTT.

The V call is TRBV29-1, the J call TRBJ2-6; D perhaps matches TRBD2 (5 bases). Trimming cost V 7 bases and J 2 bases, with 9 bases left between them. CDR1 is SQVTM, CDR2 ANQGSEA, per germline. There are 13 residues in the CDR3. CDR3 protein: CSALTTGANVLTF. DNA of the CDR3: TGCAGCGCCCTGACTACTGGGGCCAACGTCCTGACTTTC.

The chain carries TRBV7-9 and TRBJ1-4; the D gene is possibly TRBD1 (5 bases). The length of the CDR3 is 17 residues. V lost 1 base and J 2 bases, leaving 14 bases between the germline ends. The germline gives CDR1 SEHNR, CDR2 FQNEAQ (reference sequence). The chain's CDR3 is CASSLVLGRRTNEKLFF. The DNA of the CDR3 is TGTGCCAGCAGCTTAGTTCTGGGGCGACGGACTAATGAAAAACTGTTTTTT.

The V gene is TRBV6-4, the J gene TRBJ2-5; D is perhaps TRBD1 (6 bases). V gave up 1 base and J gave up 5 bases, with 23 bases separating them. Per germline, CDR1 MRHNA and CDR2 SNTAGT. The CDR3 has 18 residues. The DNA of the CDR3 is TGTGCCAGCAGTGACTTATGGCAGGGGTATGTTTGGGGGGAGACCCAGTACTTC. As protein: CASSDLWQGYVWGETQYF.

The CDR3 region has the DNA TGCGCCAGCAGCCAAGATTGGGGGGTTCTTATCCAAGAGACCCAGTACTTC. Translation: CASSQDWGVLIQETQYF. The genes are TRBV4-3 and TRBJ2-5, with D tentatively TRBD2 (6 bases). The V end lost 0 bases, the J end lost 1 base, and 15 bases lay between the germline ends. CDR1 and CDR2 (germline): LGHNA, YSLEER. This CDR3 is built from 17 residues.

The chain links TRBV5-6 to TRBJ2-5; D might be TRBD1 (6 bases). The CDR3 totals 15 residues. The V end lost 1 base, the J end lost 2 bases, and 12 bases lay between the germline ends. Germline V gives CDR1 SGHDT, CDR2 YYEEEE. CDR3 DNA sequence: TGTGCCAGCAGCTTGAAATCAGGGGTTCAAGAGACCCAGTACTTC. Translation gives CASSLKSGVQETQYF.

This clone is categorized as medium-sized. The CDR3: CASSTQGQANSPLHF. CDR3 coding DNA: TGTGCCAGCTCAACGCAAGGACAGGCAAATTCACCCCTCCACTTT. The chain joins TRBV18 to TRBJ1-6; 7 bases match TRBD1. This CDR3 spans 15 amino acids. The germline gives CDR1 KGHSH, CDR2 LQKENI. Trimming took 5 bases from V and 7 from J; bases not matched to a gene: 8.

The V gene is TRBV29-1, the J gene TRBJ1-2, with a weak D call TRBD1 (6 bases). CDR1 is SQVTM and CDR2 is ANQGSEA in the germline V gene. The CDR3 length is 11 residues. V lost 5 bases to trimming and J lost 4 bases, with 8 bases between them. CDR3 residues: CSVRDTYGYTF. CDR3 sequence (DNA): TGCAGCGTTCGGGACACCTATGGCTACACCTTC.

The CDR3 DNA reads as TGTGCCAGCAGCTTACCCCGACAGGCCGACCAAGAGACCCAGTACTTC. Protein: CASSLPRQADQETQYF. The V call is TRBV7-9, the J call TRBJ2-5, with TRBD1 as a possible D gene (6 bases). The CDR3 has 16 amino acids. V dropped 2 bases and J dropped 0 bases, with 13 bases sitting between them. Per germline, CDR1 SEHNR and CDR2 FQNEAQ (reference sequence).

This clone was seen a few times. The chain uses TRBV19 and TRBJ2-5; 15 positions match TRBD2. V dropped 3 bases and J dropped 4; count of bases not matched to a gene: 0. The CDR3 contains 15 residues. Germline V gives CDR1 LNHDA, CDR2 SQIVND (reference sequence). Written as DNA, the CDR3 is TGTGCCAGTAGTATGGGACTAGCGGGAGGAGAGACCCAGTACTTC. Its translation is CASSMGLAGGETQYF.